The clone carrying this T cell receptor beta chain was seen more than once but under ten times. Antigen specificity is unknown. The data derive from a study of beta chain features in type 1 diabetes. Per the germline V gene, CDR1 is GTSNPN and CDR2 is SVGIG (reference sequence). After removal of 2 bases from V and 0 bases from J, the junction contained 7 bases not matched to a gene. The CDR3 loop spans 16 amino acids. Every bit of the isolated RNA underwent reverse transcription, so sequencing read expressed TCRB transcripts. Clones were sequenced by immunoSEQ multiplex PCR, and TCRdb holds only the in-frame ones, with some missing. The table has roughly 310,000 clones, approximately 10% seen once; the top ten hold just over 0.015%. Study conclusions and caveats: Compared with healthy donors, patients appeared to share more similar naive, central memory and regulatory TCRB repertoires.

Sequencing was carried out using naive CD4+ T cells from blood. This sequence joins TRBV30 and TRBJ1-1, with TRBD1 matching over 9 bases. This sequence was found in a woman aged 30 to 39 in good health. The CDR3 region has the DNA TGTGCCTGGAGTTTTAAGGGACAGGGAATGAACACTGAAGCTTTCTTT. It encodes CAWSFKGQGMNTEAFF.